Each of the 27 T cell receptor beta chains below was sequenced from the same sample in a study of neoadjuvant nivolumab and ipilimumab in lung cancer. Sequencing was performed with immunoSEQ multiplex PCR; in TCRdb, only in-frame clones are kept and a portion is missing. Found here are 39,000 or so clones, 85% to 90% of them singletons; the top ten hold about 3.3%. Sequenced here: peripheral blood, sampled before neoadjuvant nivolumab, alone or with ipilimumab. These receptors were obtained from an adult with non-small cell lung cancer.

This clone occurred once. The CDR3 region is CASSPGSYNEQFF. CDR3 bases: TGTGCCAGCTCACCAGGGTCCTACAATGAGCAGTTCTTC. This chain links TRBV18 with TRBJ2-1; D gene ambiguous. The length of the CDR3 is 13 residues. V was clipped by 2 bases and J by 1 base, with 3 bases between them. Looked up from germline, CDR1 is KGHSH and CDR2 is LQKENI. Using reference TRBV18 and TRBJ2-1 for the parts outside the CDR3, the full variable domain is NAGVMQNPRHLVRRRGQEARLRCSPMKGHSHVYWYRQLPEEGLKFMVYLQKENIIDESGMPKERFSAEFPKEGPSILRIQQVVRGDSAAYFCASSPGSYNEQFFGPGTRLTVL.

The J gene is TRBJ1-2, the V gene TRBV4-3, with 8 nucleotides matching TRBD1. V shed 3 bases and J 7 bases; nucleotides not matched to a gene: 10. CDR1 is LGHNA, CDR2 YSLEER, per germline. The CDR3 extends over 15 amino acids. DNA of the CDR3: TGCGCCAGCAGCCAGTATACCGGGACAGGCCTTGGCTACACCTTC. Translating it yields CASSQYTGTGLGYTF.

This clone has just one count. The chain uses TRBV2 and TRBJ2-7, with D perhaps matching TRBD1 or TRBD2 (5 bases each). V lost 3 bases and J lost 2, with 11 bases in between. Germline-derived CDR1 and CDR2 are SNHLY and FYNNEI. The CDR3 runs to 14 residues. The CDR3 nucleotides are TGTGCCAGCAGTGAGGCAGGGAGAGCCTACGAGCAGTACTTC. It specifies CASSEAGRAYEQYF.

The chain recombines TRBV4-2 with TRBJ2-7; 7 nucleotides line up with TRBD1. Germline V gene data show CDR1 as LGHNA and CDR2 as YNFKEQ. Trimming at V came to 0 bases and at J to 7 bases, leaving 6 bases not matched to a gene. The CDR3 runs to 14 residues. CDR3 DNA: TGTGCCAGCAGCCAAGATGAAGGGGGCGGGGAGCAGTACTTC. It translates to CASSQDEGGGEQYF.

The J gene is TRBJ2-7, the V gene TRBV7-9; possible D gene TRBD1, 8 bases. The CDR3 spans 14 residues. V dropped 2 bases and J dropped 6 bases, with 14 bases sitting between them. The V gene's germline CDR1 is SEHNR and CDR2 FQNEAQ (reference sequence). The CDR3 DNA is TGTGCCAGCAGCTTATTGGACAGGGAGGGCGAGCAGTACTTC. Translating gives CASSLLDREGEQYF.

The CDR3 here is CASSLEIVANEQFF. As DNA, the CDR3 is TGTGCCAGCAGCTTGGAAATAGTGGCCAATGAGCAGTTCTTC. The genes are TRBV5-4 and TRBJ2-1; D not certain. Trimming pared 0 bases from V and 6 bases from J, leaving 10 bases between. Germline CDR1 reads SGHNT; CDR2 reads YYREEE (reference sequence). The CDR3 loop spans 14 amino acids. Filled out from reference TRBV5-4 and TRBJ2-1, the complete variable domain reads ETGVTQSPTHLIKTRGQQVTLRCSSQSGHNTVSWYQQALGQGPQFIFQYYREEENGRGNFPPRFSGLQFPNYSSELNVNALELDDSALYLCASSLEIVANEQFFGPGTRLTVL.

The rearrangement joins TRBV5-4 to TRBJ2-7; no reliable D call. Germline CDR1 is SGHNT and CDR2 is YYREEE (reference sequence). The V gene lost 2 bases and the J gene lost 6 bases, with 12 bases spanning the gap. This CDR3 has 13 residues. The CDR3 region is CASSFSDFSEQYF. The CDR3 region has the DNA TGTGCCAGCAGCTTTTCTGATTTTTCCGAGCAGTACTTC.

In nucleotides, the CDR3 is TGTGCCAGCAGCGTAGTTGCTAGCGGACTCTACAATGAGCAGTTCTTC. It is translated as CASSVVASGLYNEQFF. The V call is TRBV9, the J call TRBJ2-1; 7 bases align to TRBD2. Germline loops: CDR1 SGDLS, CDR2 YYNGEE. The length of the CDR3 is 16 residues. V trimming: 0 bases; J trimming: 3 bases; junction bases outside the gene matches: 6.

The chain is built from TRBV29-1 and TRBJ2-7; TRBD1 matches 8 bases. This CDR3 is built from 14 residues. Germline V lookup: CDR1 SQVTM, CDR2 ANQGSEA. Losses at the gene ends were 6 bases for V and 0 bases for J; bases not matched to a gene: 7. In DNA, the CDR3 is TGCAGCGTCCTTCCCGGGACAGGCTCCTACGAGCAGTACTTC. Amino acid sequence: CSVLPGTGSYEQYF.

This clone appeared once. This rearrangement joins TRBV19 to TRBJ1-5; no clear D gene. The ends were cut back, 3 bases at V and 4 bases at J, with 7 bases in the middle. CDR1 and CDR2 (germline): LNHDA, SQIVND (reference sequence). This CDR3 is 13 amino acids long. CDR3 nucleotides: TGTGCCAGTAGTATTGGGGATAATCAGCCCCAGCATTTT. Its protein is CASSIGDNQPQHF.

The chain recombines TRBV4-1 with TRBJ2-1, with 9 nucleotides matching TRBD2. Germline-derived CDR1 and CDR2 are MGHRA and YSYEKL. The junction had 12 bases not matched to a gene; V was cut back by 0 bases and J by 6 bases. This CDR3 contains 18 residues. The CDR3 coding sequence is TGCGCCAGCAGCCAAGATCCTGGGGAACTAGCGGGTATCAATGAGCAGTTCTTC. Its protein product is CASSQDPGELAGINEQFF.

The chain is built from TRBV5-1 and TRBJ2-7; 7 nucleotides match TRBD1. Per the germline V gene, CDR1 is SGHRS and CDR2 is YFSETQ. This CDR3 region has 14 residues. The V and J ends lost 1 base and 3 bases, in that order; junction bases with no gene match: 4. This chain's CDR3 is CASSLTGVGYEQYF. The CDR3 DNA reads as TGCGCCAGCAGCTTGACAGGGGTAGGCTACGAGCAGTACTTC.

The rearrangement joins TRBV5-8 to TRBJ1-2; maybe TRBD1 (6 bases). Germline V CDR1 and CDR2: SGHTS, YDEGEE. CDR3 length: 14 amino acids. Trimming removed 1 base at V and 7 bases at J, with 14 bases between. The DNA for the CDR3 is TGTGCCAGCAGCTTGACCGAGGGGGGGTTTGGCTACACCTTC. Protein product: CASSLTEGGFGYTF.

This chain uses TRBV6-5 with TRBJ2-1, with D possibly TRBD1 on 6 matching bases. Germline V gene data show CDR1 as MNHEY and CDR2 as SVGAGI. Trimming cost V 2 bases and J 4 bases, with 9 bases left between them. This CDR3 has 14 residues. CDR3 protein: CASSYDGQYNEQFF. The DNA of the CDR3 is TGTGCCAGCAGTTACGATGGACAGTACAATGAGCAGTTCTTC.

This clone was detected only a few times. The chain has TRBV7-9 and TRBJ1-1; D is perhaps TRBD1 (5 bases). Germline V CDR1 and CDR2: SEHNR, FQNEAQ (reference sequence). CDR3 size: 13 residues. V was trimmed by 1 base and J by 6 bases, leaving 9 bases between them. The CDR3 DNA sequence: TGTGCCAGCAGCTTAGGCCCAGGGTCTGAAGCTTTCTTT. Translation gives CASSLGPGSEAFF.

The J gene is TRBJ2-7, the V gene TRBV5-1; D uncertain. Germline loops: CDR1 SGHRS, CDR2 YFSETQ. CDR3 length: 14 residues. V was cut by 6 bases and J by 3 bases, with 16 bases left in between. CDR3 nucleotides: TGCGCCAGCATTCCCAGCCCGGAGAACTACGAGCAGTACTTC. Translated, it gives CASIPSPENYEQYF.

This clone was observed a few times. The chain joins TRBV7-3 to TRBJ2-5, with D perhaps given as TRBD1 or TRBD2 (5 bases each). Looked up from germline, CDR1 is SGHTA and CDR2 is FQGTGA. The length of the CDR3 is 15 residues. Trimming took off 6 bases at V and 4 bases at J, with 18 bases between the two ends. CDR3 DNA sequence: TGTGCCAGCAGTGGGACCGGAGCGGCCGCAGAGACCCAGTACTTC. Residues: CASSGTGAAAETQYF. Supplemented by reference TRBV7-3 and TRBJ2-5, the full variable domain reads GAGVSQTPSNKVTEKGKYVELRCDPISGHTALYWYRQSLGQGPEFLIYFQGTGAADDSGLPNDRFFAVRPEGSVSTLKIQRTERGDSAVYLCASSGTGAAAETQYFGPGTRLLVL.

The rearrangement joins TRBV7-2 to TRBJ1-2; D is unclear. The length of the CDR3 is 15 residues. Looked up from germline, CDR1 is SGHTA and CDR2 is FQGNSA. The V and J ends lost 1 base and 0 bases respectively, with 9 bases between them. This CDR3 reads CASSLDPRTNYGYTF. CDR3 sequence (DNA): TGTGCCAGCAGCTTAGATCCCAGGACTAACTATGGCTACACCTTC. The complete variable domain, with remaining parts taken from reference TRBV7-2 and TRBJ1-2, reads GAGVSQSPSNKVTEKGKDVELRCDPISGHTALYWYRQSLGQGLEFLIYFQGNSAPDKSGLPSDRFSAERTGGSVSTLTIQRTQQEDSAVYLCASSLDPRTNYGYTFGSGTRLTVV.

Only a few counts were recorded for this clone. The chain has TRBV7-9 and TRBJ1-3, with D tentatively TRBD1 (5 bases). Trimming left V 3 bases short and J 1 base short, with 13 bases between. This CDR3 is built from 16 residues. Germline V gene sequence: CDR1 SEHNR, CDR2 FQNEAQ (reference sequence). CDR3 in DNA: TGTGCCAGCAGCTTCGGTCGAGGGGCATCTGGAAACACCATATATTTT. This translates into CASSFGRGASGNTIYF. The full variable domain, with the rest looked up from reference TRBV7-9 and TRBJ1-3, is DTGVSQNPRHKITKRGQNVTFRCDPISEHNRLYWYRQTLGQGPEFLTYFQNEAQLEKSRLLSDRFSAERPKGSFSTLEIQRTEQGDSAMYLCASSFGRGASGNTIYFGEGSWLTVV.

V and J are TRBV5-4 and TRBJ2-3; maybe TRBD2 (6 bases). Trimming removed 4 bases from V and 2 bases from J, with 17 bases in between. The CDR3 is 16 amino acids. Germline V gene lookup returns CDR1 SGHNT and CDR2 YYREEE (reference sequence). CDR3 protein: CASSPLGSGYTDTQYF. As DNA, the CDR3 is TGTGCCAGCAGCCCTTTAGGTAGCGGTTACACAGATACGCAGTATTTT.

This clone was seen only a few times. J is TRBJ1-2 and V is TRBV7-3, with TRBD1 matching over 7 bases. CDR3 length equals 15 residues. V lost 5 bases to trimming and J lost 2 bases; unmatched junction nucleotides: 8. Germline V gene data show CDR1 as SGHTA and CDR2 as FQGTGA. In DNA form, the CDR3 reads TGTGCCAGCAGCCCCCAGGGGGGCTTAAACTATGGCTACACCTTC. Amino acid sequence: CASSPQGGLNYGYTF.

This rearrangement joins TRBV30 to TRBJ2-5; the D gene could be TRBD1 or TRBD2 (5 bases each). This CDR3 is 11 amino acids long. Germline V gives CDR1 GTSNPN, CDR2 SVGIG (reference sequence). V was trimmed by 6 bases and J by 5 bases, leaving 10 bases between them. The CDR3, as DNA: TGTGCCTGCGGGACCTCTGAGACCCAGTACTTC. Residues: CACGTSETQYF.

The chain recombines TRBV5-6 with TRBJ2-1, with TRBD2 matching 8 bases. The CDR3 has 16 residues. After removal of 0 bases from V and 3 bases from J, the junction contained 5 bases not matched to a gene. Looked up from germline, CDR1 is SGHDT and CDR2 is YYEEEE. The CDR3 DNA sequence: TGTGCCAGCAGCTTGGGGGCCGGGACTAGCTACAATGAGCAGTTCTTC. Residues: CASSLGAGTSYNEQFF.

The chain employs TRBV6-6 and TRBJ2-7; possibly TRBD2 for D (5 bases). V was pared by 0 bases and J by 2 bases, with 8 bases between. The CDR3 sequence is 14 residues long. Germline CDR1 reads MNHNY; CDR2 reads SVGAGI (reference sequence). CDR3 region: CASSYSGVPYEQYF. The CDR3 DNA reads TGTGCCAGCAGTTACTCCGGGGTCCCCTACGAGCAGTACTTC.

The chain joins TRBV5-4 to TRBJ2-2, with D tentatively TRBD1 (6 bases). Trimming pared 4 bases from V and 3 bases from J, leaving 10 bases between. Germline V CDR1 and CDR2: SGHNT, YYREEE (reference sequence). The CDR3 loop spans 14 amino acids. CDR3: CASSTTGYTGELFF. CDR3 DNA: TGTGCCAGCAGCACCACAGGGTACACCGGGGAGCTGTTTTTT.

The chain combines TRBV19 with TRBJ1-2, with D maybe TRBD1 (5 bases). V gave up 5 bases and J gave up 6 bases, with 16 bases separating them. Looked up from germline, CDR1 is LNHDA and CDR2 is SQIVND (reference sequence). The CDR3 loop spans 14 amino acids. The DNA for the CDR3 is TGTGCCAGTAGTTACGAGGGGCAGACCAATGGCTACACCTTC. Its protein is CASSYEGQTNGYTF.

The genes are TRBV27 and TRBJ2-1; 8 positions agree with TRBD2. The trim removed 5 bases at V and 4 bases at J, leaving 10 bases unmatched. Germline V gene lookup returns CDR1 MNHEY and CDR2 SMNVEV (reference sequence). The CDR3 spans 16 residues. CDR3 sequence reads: CASSTALAGSYNEQFF. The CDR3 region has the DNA TGTGCCAGCAGTACCGCGCTAGCGGGTTCTTACAATGAGCAGTTCTTC.